There are a few counts of the clone carrying this TCR beta chain. Its antigen is not known. The entry originates in a study of T cell repertoires in cytomegalovirus infection. As for the study in general: Matching HLA type, along with CMV infection, was indicated by public TCR beta signatures. Study-wide findings and caveats: The ex vivo response was dominated by HLA-C-restricted CMV-specific TCR beta clonotypes.

A single record per CDR3 protein comes from TCRdb applying MiXCR to the reads. The table includes about 740,000 distinct CDR3 sequences, 35% detected once. Germline CDR1 ENHRY, CDR2 SYGVKD. The CDR3 runs 15 residues. The V and J ends lost 3 bases and 7 bases, in that order; junction bases with no gene match: 6. The clonotype comes from a human donor in good health (CMV status not recorded). Some clones in this sample may be carry-over from other donors' samples. Sequencing input: PBMCs. The chain recombines TRBV10-3 with TRBJ2-2, with TRBD1 identical over 9 bases. CDR3 amino acids: CAISEGTGMLGELFF. CDR3 sequence (DNA): TGTGCCATCAGTGAAGGGACAGGGATGCTCGGGGAGCTGTTTTTT.